This entry describes one T cell receptor beta chain. Its cognate antigen is unknown. An end of the junction does not agree with germline; a read error may underlie this. These data come from a study of tumor and adjacent non-tumor tissue in lung cancer. Study as a whole: Each sample yielded some 4 million productive TCRbeta reads on average.

The CDR3 totals 17 residues. No cell sorting was done before RNA was extracted from the tissue. Whole-study findings and limits: Higher tumor TCR diversity was associated with shorter survival. Top 100 clones took a larger repertoire share in normal lung.

The library came from three nested PCR rounds adapted from ARM-PCR protocols. TCRdb independently ran MiXCR on the multiplex PCR reads; one entry per CDR3 protein. In the table there are some 77,000 distinct CDR3 sequences, roughly 70% of which are singletons. Sample: lung tumor tissue. The TCR comes from a woman in her seventies with non-small cell lung cancer. The V gene is TRBV12-3 or TRBV12-4, the J gene TRBJ2-3; D is perhaps TRBD2 (6 bases). DNA of the CDR3: TGTGTCAGCAGTGGGGGGACCGGGACCATCAGCACAGATCCGCAGTATTTT. This codes for CVSSGGTGTISTDPQYF.